Shown below are 8 T cell receptor beta chains from a single sample sequenced in a study of CXCR3-negative and CXCR3-positive naive CD8 T cells. Libraries of TRB cDNA were made by 5' RACE and carried UMIs. TCRdb derives one entry per CDR3 protein from the 5' RACE reads, leaving out DNA. In total, the table holds some 39,000 distinct CDR3 sequences. Sequencing was performed on naive CXCR3- CD8+ T cells from blood. Subset described: CD45RO-CCR7+CD27+CD95- naive CD8+ T cells lacking CXCR3 (TNR3-). The receptors were gathered from a human donor in good health. Some clones in this sample may be carry-over from other donors' samples.

V usage is TRBV29-1 and J usage is TRBJ2-1; the TCRdb call, TRBD2, lacks DNA for checking. CDR3 length: 11 residues. Germline CDR1 and CDR2: SQVTM and ANQGSEA. The CDR3 reads CSVLSAGEQFF.

This chain uses TRBV20-1 with TRBJ1-2. Germline CDR1 reads DFQATT; CDR2 reads SNEGSKA (reference sequence). The length of the CDR3 is 11 residues. Here the CDR3 reads CSARWDYGYTF.

The CDR3 here is CSVEGEAGVNEQFF. The chain links TRBV29-1 to TRBJ2-1; the TCRdb D gene call, TRBD1, has no DNA to confirm it. Germline V gene sequence: CDR1 SQVTM, CDR2 ANQGSEA. The CDR3 is made up of 14 amino acids.

The gene calls are TRBV7-9 and TRBJ2-7; the TRBD2 assignment by TCRdb is unverifiable without DNA. The CDR3 totals 17 residues. Germline V gene data show CDR1 as SEHNR and CDR2 as FQNEAQ (reference sequence). Here the CDR3 reads CASSPAPASLWGYEQYF.

The chain recombines TRBV6-6 with TRBJ2-7; absent DNA, TCRdb's TRBD1 call cannot be checked. Germline assignment: CDR1 MNHNY and CDR2 SVGAGI (reference sequence). This CDR3 is built from 14 residues. CDR3 sequence: CASTLTGTSGEQYF.

This chain's CDR3 is CASSIADRGNYGYTF. The rearrangement joins TRBV5-6 to TRBJ1-2; the TCRdb D gene call, TRBD1, has no DNA to confirm it. This CDR3 contains 15 residues. The germline V gene encodes CDR1 SGHDT and CDR2 YYEEEE.

The CDR3: CASSQDPGTGGFTEAFF. This chain connects TRBV4-1 to TRBJ1-1; the D call of TRBD1 rests on TCRdb alone, since no DNA is present to check it. Germline CDR1 MGHRA, CDR2 YSYEKL. This CDR3 region has 17 residues.

J is TRBJ2-5 and V is TRBV4-3; TCRdb names TRBD1, which stays unverified in the absence of DNA. Germline loops: CDR1 LGHNA, CDR2 YSLEER. There are 15 residues in the CDR3. The CDR3 loop is CASSQRPMGVETQYF.